This T cell receptor beta chain was documented in a study of cytomegalovirus exposure and HLA in healthy donors. Germline V CDR1 and CDR2: SGHRS, YFSETQ. The CDR3 is made up of 16 amino acids. Trimming cost V 0 bases and J 3 bases; bases outside gene matches: 3. The PCR contained 60 Vbeta and 13 Jbeta primers. Using immunoSEQ multiplex PCR, the repertoire was profiled, and TCRdb retains in-frame clones only, with some absent. The repertoire consists of around 130,000 clones, with 75% to 90% occurring once and the leading ten covering about 6.7%. The sample comprised PBMCs. The sequence derives from a woman aged 25-40 years in good health and CMV-seropositive. This chain uses TRBV5-1 with TRBJ2-3; 11 nucleotides match TRBD1. The CDR3 DNA sequence: TGCGCCAGCAGCTTGGGGGGGACAGGGGGGACAGATACGCAGTATTTT. Protein product: CASSLGGTGGTDTQYF.